This is a list of T cell receptor beta chains from one sample in a study of T-cell reconstitution after alpha-beta-depleted transplantation in children. TCRdb re-analysed the PCR reads in MiXCR, keeping a single row per CDR3 protein. Of some 530,000 distinct CDR3 sequences in the sample, approximately 12% were seen once. This sample comprised PBMCs from the stem cell graft donor, obtained from the stem cell graft. The receptors derive from a human donor who donated a stem cell graft to a child with combined immunodeficiency. The CDR3 runs from the conserved cysteine through the conserved F or W. The D gene is left open where the match is weak. Rows give clone size only sometimes, using once, few, many, or a class for an expanded clone.

j_gene: TRBJ2-1; v_gene: TRBV7-7; d_gene: NA; abundance: NA; CDR3nt: TGTGCCAGCAGCCCTTCGGGAGGCAGGGGTGAGCAGTTCTTC; CDR3aa: CASSPSGGRGEQFF
j_gene: TRBJ2-1; v_gene: TRBV29-1; d_gene: TRBD1; abundance: few; CDR3nt: TGCAGCGAAACGACAGGGAGCTCCTACAATGAGCAGTTCTTC; CDR3aa: CSETTGSSYNEQFF
j_gene: TRBJ2-3; v_gene: TRBV20-1; d_gene: TRBD2; abundance: few; CDR3nt: TGCAGTGCTAGAGATTCAGCGGGGGGGCCCGGAGATACGCAGTATTTT; CDR3aa: CSARDSAGGPGDTQYF
j_gene: TRBJ2-1; v_gene: TRBV12-3/TRBV12-4; d_gene: TRBD1; abundance: many; CDR3nt: TGTGCCAGCAGTTCCGGGACAGGGTATAATGAGCAGTTCTTC; CDR3aa: CASSSGTGYNEQFF
j_gene: TRBJ2-1; v_gene: TRBV5-1; d_gene: NA; abundance: many; CDR3nt: TGCGCCAGCAGATTATCTATTAGACGGATCAATGAGCAGTTCTTC; CDR3aa: CASRLSIRRINEQFF
j_gene: TRBJ2-7; v_gene: TRBV30; d_gene: NA; abundance: NA; CDR3nt: TGTGCCTGGAGTCCCCAGTACGAGCAGTACTTC; CDR3aa: CAWSPQYEQYF
j_gene: TRBJ1-5; v_gene: TRBV12-3/TRBV12-4; d_gene: NA; abundance: few; CDR3nt: TGTGCCAGCAGTTTGTCTGGTTTTATAGGTCAGCCCCAGCATTTT; CDR3aa: CASSLSGFIGQPQHF
j_gene: TRBJ2-1; v_gene: TRBV24-1; d_gene: NA; abundance: many; CDR3nt: TGTGCCACCAGTGGTACCACCTACAATGAGCAGTTCTTC; CDR3aa: CATSGTTYNEQFF
j_gene: TRBJ2-7; v_gene: TRBV9; d_gene: TRBD1; abundance: NA; CDR3nt: TGTGCCAGCAGCGCCCTTGGGACAGGGTCTTCCTACGAGCAGTACTTC; CDR3aa: CASSALGTGSSYEQYF
j_gene: TRBJ2-7; v_gene: TRBV9; d_gene: NA; abundance: few; CDR3nt: TGTGCCAGCAGCCCTCATCCCGAAGGGGGGCATATTGAGCAGTACTTC; CDR3aa: CASSPHPEGGHIEQYF
j_gene: TRBJ1-5; v_gene: TRBV7-8; d_gene: NA; abundance: few; CDR3nt: TGTGCCAGCAGCCGGACGGAGAGTAACAATCAGCCCCAGCATTTT; CDR3aa: CASSRTESNNQPQHF
j_gene: TRBJ2-5; v_gene: TRBV12-3/TRBV12-4; d_gene: NA; abundance: few; CDR3nt: TGTGCCAGCAGGGAGGGGGGGGAGGAGACCCAGTACTTC; CDR3aa: CASREGGEETQYF
j_gene: TRBJ2-4; v_gene: TRBV25-1; d_gene: NA; abundance: many; CDR3nt: TGTGCCAGCGGACAGCCAGAAGCCAAAAACATTCAGTACTTC; CDR3aa: CASGQPEAKNIQYF
j_gene: TRBJ2-1; v_gene: TRBV12-3/TRBV12-4; d_gene: NA; abundance: few; CDR3nt: TGTGCCAGCAGTTTACGGCTGGGGGGCGGGTACAATGAGCAGTTCTTC; CDR3aa: CASSLRLGGGYNEQFF
j_gene: TRBJ2-4; v_gene: TRBV3-1; d_gene: TRBD1; abundance: few; CDR3nt: TGTGCCAGCAGCCACCGGGACAGGGCAAAAAACATTCAGTACTTC; CDR3aa: CASSHRDRAKNIQYF
j_gene: TRBJ1-1; v_gene: TRBV12-3/TRBV12-4; d_gene: NA; abundance: many; CDR3nt: TGTGCCAGCAGTTTAGGGGTAAAAGCTTTCTTT; CDR3aa: CASSLGVKAFF
j_gene: TRBJ2-3; v_gene: TRBV6-1; d_gene: TRBD1; abundance: few; CDR3nt: TGTGCCAGCAGTGAATTTAGGACAGGGCCCACAGATACGCAGTATTTT; CDR3aa: CASSEFRTGPTDTQYF
j_gene: TRBJ1-5; v_gene: TRBV12-3/TRBV12-4; d_gene: NA; abundance: few; CDR3nt: TGTGCCAGCAGTTTTGACCAGGAGAATCAGCCCCAGCATTTT; CDR3aa: CASSFDQENQPQHF
j_gene: TRBJ2-5; v_gene: TRBV28; d_gene: NA; abundance: NA; CDR3nt: TGTGCCAGCAGTTTACCGCAAGAGACCCAGTACTTC; CDR3aa: CASSLPQETQYF
j_gene: TRBJ2-7; v_gene: TRBV30; d_gene: NA; abundance: NA; CDR3nt: TGTGCCTGGAGTTTACACTCCTACGAGCAGTACTTC; CDR3aa: CAWSLHSYEQYF
j_gene: TRBJ1-1; v_gene: TRBV15; d_gene: TRBD1; abundance: NA; CDR3nt: TGTGCCACCAACCAGGGACAGCTGAACACTGAAGCTTTCTTT; CDR3aa: CATNQGQLNTEAFF
j_gene: TRBJ2-7; v_gene: TRBV7-3; d_gene: NA; abundance: NA; CDR3nt: TGTGCCAGCAGCCACCCGCTAACTCCCGGACCCTACGAGCAGTACTTC; CDR3aa: CASSHPLTPGPYEQYF
j_gene: TRBJ2-1; v_gene: TRBV20-1; d_gene: NA; abundance: NA; CDR3nt: TGCAGTGCCCCGAAGGACATTGACTACAATGAGCAGTTCTTC; CDR3aa: CSAPKDIDYNEQFF
j_gene: TRBJ2-7; v_gene: TRBV20-1; d_gene: NA; abundance: many; CDR3nt: TGCAGTGCTAGAGATCCGGGGACGGCCAACTCCTACGAGCAGTACTTC; CDR3aa: CSARDPGTANSYEQYF
j_gene: TRBJ2-6; v_gene: TRBV11-2; d_gene: NA; abundance: NA; CDR3nt: TGTGCCAGCAGCTTAAATAGGGGCTCTGGGGCCAACGTCCTGACTTTC; CDR3aa: CASSLNRGSGANVLTF
j_gene: TRBJ2-1; v_gene: TRBV5-6; d_gene: TRBD2; abundance: few; CDR3nt: TGTGCCAGCAGCTACGGACTAGTTTGGAATGAGCAGTTCTTC; CDR3aa: CASSYGLVWNEQFF
j_gene: TRBJ2-7; v_gene: TRBV11-3; d_gene: TRBD1; abundance: NA; CDR3nt: TGTGCCAGCAGCCACGTCTTAAGACAGGGATCCTACGAGCAGTACTTC; CDR3aa: CASSHVLRQGSYEQYF
j_gene: TRBJ2-7; v_gene: TRBV18; d_gene: NA; abundance: NA; CDR3nt: TGTGCCAGCTCACCGGGGCGAGACTCCTACGAGCAGTACTTC; CDR3aa: CASSPGRDSYEQYF
j_gene: TRBJ2-3; v_gene: TRBV21-1; d_gene: NA; abundance: many; CDR3nt: TGTGCCAGCATCACGACAGGGGGTCCCACAGATACGCAGTATTTT; CDR3aa: CASITTGGPTDTQYF
j_gene: TRBJ2-5; v_gene: TRBV9; d_gene: TRBD1; abundance: NA; CDR3nt: TGTGCCAGCAGCGTAGGGACAGGCTCCCAAGAGACCCAGTACTTC; CDR3aa: CASSVGTGSQETQYF
j_gene: TRBJ1-2; v_gene: TRBV4-1; d_gene: NA; abundance: NA; CDR3nt: TGCGCCAGCAGCCAAGCTCTGAGGCAGAACTATGGCTACACCTTC; CDR3aa: CASSQALRQNYGYTF
j_gene: TRBJ1-2; v_gene: TRBV20-1; d_gene: NA; abundance: NA; CDR3nt: TGCAGTGCTCCTACAACACCAAACTATGGCTACACCTTC; CDR3aa: CSAPTTPNYGYTF
j_gene: TRBJ2-7; v_gene: TRBV29-1; d_gene: NA; abundance: NA; CDR3nt: TGCAGCGTTTTTTTGGATTACCCCTACGAGCAGTACTTC; CDR3aa: CSVFLDYPYEQYF
j_gene: TRBJ2-5; v_gene: TRBV10-3; d_gene: NA; abundance: many; CDR3nt: TGTGCCATCGCACCGCTAGCGAATAGAGAGACCCAGTACTTC; CDR3aa: CAIAPLANRETQYF
j_gene: TRBJ1-2; v_gene: TRBV25-1; d_gene: NA; abundance: NA; CDR3nt: TGTGCCAGCAGTGAATATTTCCAGGACTATGGCTACACCTTC; CDR3aa: CASSEYFQDYGYTF
j_gene: TRBJ2-7; v_gene: TRBV4-3; d_gene: NA; abundance: many; CDR3nt: TGCGCCAGCAGCCAGGATCTTCCCTACGAGCAGTACTTC; CDR3aa: CASSQDLPYEQYF
j_gene: TRBJ1-6; v_gene: TRBV10-3; d_gene: TRBD1; abundance: NA; CDR3nt: TGTGCCATCAGTGATGTTGACAGGGGCGAATTAACAGGTAATTCACCCCTCCACTTT; CDR3aa: CAISDVDRGELTGNSPLHF
j_gene: TRBJ2-7; v_gene: TRBV10-3; d_gene: TRBD1; abundance: few; CDR3nt: TGTGCCATCAGCGAAGCGTGGGGACAGCACTACGAGCAGTACTTC; CDR3aa: CAISEAWGQHYEQYF
j_gene: TRBJ1-2; v_gene: TRBV7-6; d_gene: NA; abundance: few; CDR3nt: TGTGCCAGCAGCTTTGGCGGGGGTATTGGCTACACCTTC; CDR3aa: CASSFGGGIGYTF
j_gene: TRBJ1-1; v_gene: TRBV12-3/TRBV12-4; d_gene: NA; abundance: few; CDR3nt: TGTGCCAGCAGTTTCTCCCCGGGAGTAACTGAAGCTTTCTTT; CDR3aa: CASSFSPGVTEAFF